One and the same sample provided the 10 T cell receptor beta chains below, sequenced in a study of early T cells in non-severe SARS-CoV-2 infection. TCRdb re-derived calls from the 5' RACE reads in MiXCR, one entry per CDR3 protein. Here the sample spans roughly 49,000 distinct CDR3 sequences, about 4% being singletons. The specimen was whole blood. The receptors here all came from an adult who was a healthcare worker with PCR-confirmed SARS-CoV-2 infection or an uninfected control (not recorded which).

This clonotype was detected ten times or more. The J gene is TRBJ2-1, the V gene TRBV9, with unresolved D. Trimming pared 0 bases from V and 6 bases from J, leaving 4 bases between. The CDR3 spans 12 residues. Germline loops: CDR1 SGDLS, CDR2 YYNGEE. The CDR3 loop reads CASSVAGNEQFF. CDR3 in DNA: TGTGCCAGCAGCGTAGCTGGCAATGAGCAGTTCTTC.

This clonotype was seen ten or more times. The J gene is TRBJ2-3, the V gene TRBV20-1; 13 bases align to TRBD2. V trimming: 6 bases; J trimming: 5 bases; junction bases outside the gene matches: 11. Germline V CDR1 and CDR2: DFQATT, SNEGSKA (reference sequence). The CDR3 is 16 residues long. The CDR3 loop is CSAATSGGAGRDTQYF. In DNA, the CDR3 is TGCAGTGCGGCTACTAGCGGGGGGGCCGGGAGAGATACGCAGTATTTT.

This clonotype was found many times. This chain uses TRBV20-1 with TRBJ2-7, with 10 positions matching TRBD2. CDR1 and CDR2 from the germline V gene are DFQATT and SNEGSKA (reference sequence). CDR3 length equals 16 residues. The junction had 8 bases not matched to a gene; V was cut back by 0 bases and J by 3 bases. The CDR3 DNA sequence: TGCAGTGCTAGAGATTCCGTAGCGGGAGGAATCTACGAGCAGTACTTC. This encodes CSARDSVAGGIYEQYF.

This clonotype was counted ten times or more. The chain joins TRBV7-9 to TRBJ2-2; D is ambiguous. Trimming took off 6 bases at V and 0 bases at J, with 11 bases between the two ends. This CDR3 is 15 amino acids long. The germline gives CDR1 SEHNR, CDR2 FQNEAQ (reference sequence). The chain's CDR3 is CASSLLHANTGELFF. CDR3 in DNA: TGTGCCAGCAGTTTACTCCACGCGAACACCGGGGAGCTGTTTTTT. The full variable domain, with the rest looked up from reference TRBV7-9 and TRBJ2-2, is DTGVSQNPRHKITKRGQNVTFRCDPISEHNRLYWYRQTLGQGPEFLTYFQNEAQLEKSRLLSDRFSAERPKGSFSTLEIQRTEQGDSAMYLCASSLLHANTGELFFGEGSRLTVL.

Ten or more counts support this clonotype. V and J are TRBV24-1 and TRBJ2-1; TRBD2 agrees at 10 bases. The V segment lost 6 bases and the J segment 7 bases; nucleotides outside the gene matches: 17. This CDR3 has 18 amino acids. Per germline, CDR1 KGHDR and CDR2 SFDVKD. Here the CDR3 reads CATSPLNSGGDLWNEQFF. CDR3 coding DNA: TGTGCCACCAGTCCCTTGAACAGCGGGGGGGACCTGTGGAATGAGCAGTTCTTC.

In this sample, this clonotype turned up a few times. V and J are TRBV10-2 and TRBJ2-1; no definite D call. CDR1 and CDR2 (germline): WSHSY, SAAADI. Trimming left V 5 bases short and J 0 bases short, with 5 bases between. This CDR3 has 13 residues. CDR3 sequence: CASSTLSYNEQFF. The CDR3 DNA follows: TGCGCCAGCAGTACCCTCTCCTACAATGAGCAGTTCTTC.

The V and J genes are TRBV4-2 and TRBJ1-3; D is uncertain. Germline lookup yields CDR1 LGHNA and CDR2 YNFKEQ. The ends were cut back, 1 base at V and 4 bases at J, with 5 bases in the middle. The CDR3 runs 13 residues. CDR3 residues: CASSQVRGNTIYF. The CDR3 nucleotides are TGTGCCAGCAGCCAAGTTCGCGGAAACACCATATATTTT.

Many counts were recorded for this clonotype. CDR3 residues: CSARGDTRSYEQYF. CDR3 sequence (DNA): TGCAGTGCTAGAGGGGACACCCGCTCCTACGAGCAGTACTTC. The chain recombines TRBV20-1 with TRBJ2-7; tentative D call: TRBD1 (6 bases). The CDR3 length is 14 residues. Looked up from germline, CDR1 is DFQATT and CDR2 is SNEGSKA (reference sequence). V gave up 1 base and J gave up 0 bases, with 10 bases separating them.

This clonotype has a count of ten or more. CDR3 DNA: TGTGCCAGCAGCAAACGACTAGCCACACAAGAGACCCAGTACTTC. Its protein product is CASSKRLATQETQYF. The gene calls are TRBV7-2 and TRBJ2-5; 7 bases are shared with TRBD2. V trimming: 5 bases; J trimming: 2 bases; junction bases outside the gene matches: 8. Germline V gene lookup returns CDR1 SGHTA and CDR2 FQGNSA. This CDR3 spans 15 amino acids.

The table lists this clonotype with many counts. The J gene is TRBJ1-5, the V gene TRBV2; D gene uncertain. The germline CDR1 and CDR2 sequences are SNHLY and FYNNEI. Between the trimmed V and J ends, which lost 2 bases and 3 bases, there was a span of 11 bases. This CDR3 is built from 15 residues. The CDR3 is CASSELGQNNQPQHF. For the CDR3, the DNA is TGTGCCAGCAGTGAATTGGGTCAGAACAATCAGCCCCAGCATTTT. Full variable domain (remainder filled in from reference TRBV2 and TRBJ1-5): EPEVTQTPSHQVTQMGQEVILRCVPISNHLYFYWYRQILGQKVEFLVSFYNNEISEKSEIFDDQFSVERPDGSNFTLKIRSTKLEDSAMYFCASSELGQNNQPQHFGDGTRLSIL.